At least ten counts were recorded for the clone carrying this T cell receptor (beta chain). Specified time point: after trial treatment. Noted treatment: LDRT plus nivolumab, ipilimumab, low-dose cyclophosphamide and aspirin (RACIN trial). Donors were treated with nivolumab, ipilimumab, aspirin, and low-dose cyclophosphamide and radiotherapy. V gave up 8 bases and J gave up 7 bases, with 11 bases separating them. The CDR3 totals 12 residues. From germline, CDR1 is MDHEN and CDR2 SYDVKM. The sample comes from a study of low-dose radiotherapy and immunotherapy resistance in tumors. TRAV and TRBV primers primed cDNA for both TCRalpha and TCRbeta. PCR amplification of the TCRs was performed with Phusion for approximately 20 PCR cycles, and it relied on a constant-region primer together with a V-primer adapter. By in vitro transcription, the isolated mRNA was amplified. TCRdb re-derived calls from the reads in MiXCR, one entry per CDR3 protein. Seen here are 65,000 to 85,000 distinct CDR3 sequences, less than 20% observed once, and the top ten hold approximately 1.5%.

The clonotype was recovered from a male donor with prostate cancer. The sequenced sample was PBMCs, obtained after low-dose radiotherapy plus immunotherapy. This chain links TRBV28 with TRBJ1-4; the D is unclear. The CDR3 bases are TGTGCCAGCCTAACCAACGGTGAAAAACTGTTTTTT. This codes for CASLTNGEKLFF.